This T cell receptor (beta chain) emerged from a study of CD8+ T cells in alopecia areata. Study-level results: An increase in clonality over normal scalp was evident in lesional scalp, especially alopecia totalis/universalis.

The authors extracted RNA and reverse transcribed it into cDNA as the sequencing template. TCRdb's table, derived via immunoSEQ multiplex PCR, lists solely in-frame clones and lacks some. The sample records around 98,000 clones, 40% to 45% being singletons. Germline CDR1 reads SGHRS; CDR2 reads YFSETQ. CDR3 length: 16 residues. The junction had 9 bases not matched to a gene; V was cut back by 4 bases and J by 2 bases. Concerning this clone itself: Its matching antigen is unknown.

This clonotype was obtained from a human donor with alopecia areata. J is TRBJ2-5 and V is TRBV5-1; 9 bases match TRBD2. Input material: CD4+ T cells sorted from blood. The CDR3 reads CASSPRTSAAQETQYF. The DNA of the CDR3 is TGCGCCAGCAGCCCGAGGACTAGCGCCGCTCAAGAGACCCAGTACTTC.